A single sample gave rise to the 17 T cell receptor beta chains below, sequenced in a study of cytomegalovirus exposure and HLA in healthy donors. Vbeta (60) and Jbeta (13) primers were used in the PCR. Clones were read by immunoSEQ multiplex PCR, and TCRdb kept only the in-frame ones, dropping some. The sample includes tens of thousands of clones, 60% to 80% of them seen just once. Sequencing was done on a sample of PBMCs. The origin of the receptors is a woman aged 40 to 50 in good health and CMV-seropositive.

The chain uses TRBV30 and TRBJ2-3; 13 nucleotides match TRBD2. The V and J ends lost 5 bases and 2 bases, in that order; junction bases with no gene match: 10. The CDR3 is made up of 17 amino acids. CDR1 and CDR2 (germline): GTSNPN, SVGIG (reference sequence). The CDR3 protein is CAWQKPGLAGFTDTQYF. CDR3 DNA sequence: TGTGCCTGGCAAAAACCGGGACTAGCGGGATTCACAGATACGCAGTATTTT.

The chain carries TRBV15 and TRBJ2-5; D not certain. The CDR3 is made up of 13 amino acids. V dropped 0 bases and J dropped 0 bases, with 2 bases sitting between them. Germline V gene data show CDR1 as LNHNV and CDR2 as YYDKDF (reference sequence). The CDR3 bases are TGTGCCACCAGCAGAGACTACCAAGAGACCCAGTACTTC. It specifies CATSRDYQETQYF.

This clone was observed a few times. The chain couples TRBV5-4 to TRBJ2-7; 8 nucleotides agree with TRBD1. CDR3 size: 15 residues. Germline V lookup: CDR1 SGHNT, CDR2 YYREEE (reference sequence). The V gene end was trimmed by 4 bases and the J gene end by 6 bases; junction bases not matched to a gene: 12. The CDR3 loop reads CASSPRTAGGAEQYF. For the CDR3, the DNA is TGTGCCAGCAGCCCGCGGACGGCAGGGGGCGCCGAGCAGTACTTC.

V and J are TRBV2 and TRBJ1-2; D is possibly TRBD1 (5 bases). Germline CDR1 reads SNHLY; CDR2 reads FYNNEI. CDR3 length equals 10 residues. V was shortened by 8 bases and J by 10 bases, with 11 bases between the two germline ends. Here the CDR3 reads CASGRVFYTF. The CDR3 DNA reads TGTGCCAGCGGCAGGGTTTTCTACACCTTC.

The genes are TRBV30 and TRBJ2-2, with D possibly matching TRBD2 (6 bases). CDR1 is GTSNPN and CDR2 is SVGIG in the germline V gene (reference sequence). Trimming removed 4 bases from V and 3 bases from J, with 18 bases in between. The CDR3 is 16 amino acids. The CDR3 DNA is TGTGCCTGGAAGGGTCGCCTAGCGATTCACACCGGGGAGCTGTTTTTT. It specifies CAWKGRLAIHTGELFF.

This clone was seen a single time. This chain links TRBV30 with TRBJ1-3, with D tentatively TRBD1 (5 bases). The germline V gene has CDR1 GTSNPN and CDR2 SVGIG (reference sequence). CDR3 length equals 13 residues. V lost 3 bases, J lost 6 bases, and 12 bases lay in between. The CDR3: CAWSPGGTNTIYF. In DNA, the CDR3 is TGTGCCTGGAGCCCGGGGGGGACAAACACCATATATTTT.

The CDR3 is CANSGGALPQETQYF. The CDR3 DNA reads as TGTGCCAACAGCGGGGGGGCTCTACCTCAAGAGACCCAGTACTTC. The rearrangement uses TRBV2 and TRBJ2-5, with 10 bases that match TRBD2. The germline CDR1 and CDR2 sequences are SNHLY and FYNNEI. V shed 10 bases and J 2 bases; nucleotides not matched to a gene: 10. The CDR3 is made up of 15 amino acids.

The rearrangement links TRBV9 to TRBJ2-4; D is uncertain. The CDR3 is made up of 13 amino acids. The V end lost 0 bases, the J end lost 3 bases, and 4 bases lay between the germline ends. In germline, CDR1 is SGDLS, CDR2 YYNGEE. The CDR3 loop is CASSVGYKNIQYF. As DNA, the CDR3 is TGTGCCAGCAGCGTAGGCTACAAAAACATTCAGTACTTC.

This chain uses TRBV27 with TRBJ1-1; D unresolved. This CDR3 region has 13 residues. The V gene lost 5 bases and the J gene lost 1 base, with 8 bases spanning the gap. The germline V gene encodes CDR1 MNHEY and CDR2 SMNVEV (reference sequence). DNA of the CDR3: TGTGCCAGCAGTCAGACAAAGAACACTGAAGCTTTCTTT. It translates to CASSQTKNTEAFF.

The CDR3 is CASTKGGAAGLIQETQYF. Here the CDR3 DNA reads TGTGCCAGCACAAAAGGGGGGGCCGCCGGACTGATACAAGAGACCCAGTACTTC. V usage is TRBV27 and J usage is TRBJ2-5; tentative D call: TRBD2 (7 bases). Germline CDR1 MNHEY, CDR2 SMNVEV (reference sequence). V was trimmed by 7 bases and J by 2 bases, leaving 26 bases between them. This CDR3 region has 18 residues.

V is TRBV28 and J is TRBJ1-4; D not certain. CDR3 length equals 16 residues. V was trimmed by 2 bases and J by 0 bases, leaving 10 bases between them. Germline assignment: CDR1 MDHEN and CDR2 SYDVKM. The CDR3 DNA reads TGTGCCAGCAGTTTAGGAGCGGTAACAACTAATGAAAAACTGTTTTTT. This encodes CASSLGAVTTNEKLFF.

The chain joins TRBV29-1 to TRBJ2-7; 8 bases align to TRBD2. V was clipped by 6 bases and J by 0 bases; unmatched bases: 4. Per germline, CDR1 SQVTM and CDR2 ANQGSEA. The CDR3 totals 13 residues. The CDR3 loop is CSVGTRNSYEQYF. CDR3 in DNA: TGCAGCGTAGGGACTAGAAACTCCTACGAGCAGTACTTC.

This rearrangement joins TRBV6-5 to TRBJ2-2; TRBD2 aligns across 7 bases. CDR3 size: 15 residues. Germline CDR1 is MNHEY and CDR2 is SVGAGI. V lost 4 bases to trimming and J lost 7 bases; unmatched junction nucleotides: 9. As DNA, the CDR3 is TGTGCCAGCAGTTCCTCGACTAGCAGCTACGGGGAGCTGTTTTTT. Protein product: CASSSSTSSYGELFF.

This chain uses TRBV25-1 with TRBJ2-2, with D possibly TRBD1 on 5 matching bases. The CDR3 extends over 13 amino acids. V lost 2 bases and J 5 bases, leaving 6 bases between the germline ends. Germline V lookup: CDR1 MGHDK, CDR2 SYGVNS. Here the CDR3 reads CASSERGTGELFF. CDR3 DNA: TGTGCCAGCAGTGAAAGGGGAACCGGGGAGCTGTTTTTT.

In this sample, this clone turned up a few times. This chain connects TRBV7-9 to TRBJ1-2, with TRBD1 identical over 9 bases. Per germline, CDR1 SEHNR and CDR2 FQNEAQ (reference sequence). The CDR3 has 17 residues. V was pared by 4 bases and J by 1 base, with 10 bases of the junction left unmatched. This chain's CDR3 is CASSSAGTGKGNYGYTF. The DNA of the CDR3 is TGTGCCAGCAGCTCAGCCGGGACAGGGAAGGGTAACTATGGCTACACCTTC.

This clone was observed a few times. The rearrangement links TRBV9 to TRBJ1-2; D unresolved. Trimming shortened V by 2 bases and J by 4 bases, and 15 bases separated the two germline ends. CDR1 SGDLS and CDR2 YYNGEE come from the germline V gene. The CDR3 totals 15 residues. CDR3 sequence (DNA): TGTGCCAGCAGCGTCTCCCCCGCCGAGAGCTATGGCTACACCTTC. This encodes CASSVSPAESYGYTF.

The chain recombines TRBV6-5 with TRBJ1-1; perhaps TRBD1 as D (5 bases). Germline CDR1 reads MNHEY; CDR2 reads SVGAGI. The V end lost 5 bases, the J end lost 0 bases, and 13 bases lay between the germline ends. The CDR3 is 15 amino acids. CDR3 DNA sequence: TGTGCCAGCAGTAGGCGACAGACAATGAACACTGAAGCTTTCTTT. It encodes CASSRRQTMNTEAFF.